The entry that follows covers one T cell receptor beta chain sequence. Some clones are missing from TCRdb's copy, which holds only in-frame ones; the method was immunoSEQ multiplex PCR. The table has some 150,000 clones, under 96% seen once. The data were taken from a study of control samples from healthy donors and cancer patients. Germline CDR1 and CDR2: SNHLY and FYNNEI. The CDR3 spans 15 residues. V lost 2 bases, J lost 6 bases, and 5 bases stayed unmatched. This receptor was obtained from a woman aged 30 to 39 in good health. Sequenced material: blood. The chain couples TRBV2 to TRBJ1-4; 8 bases map to TRBD1. CDR3 sequence (DNA): TGTGCCAGCAGTGAAACGCAGGGGGCATATGAAAAACTGTTTTTT. Translation gives CASSETQGAYEKLFF.